Listed here is a single T cell receptor beta chain. The CDR3 covers 15 residues. After removal of 5 bases from V and 13 bases from J, the junction contained 18 bases not matched to a gene. Germline assignment: CDR1 SQVTM and CDR2 ANQGSEA. These data originate in a study of blood T cells in healthy people across ages. Next came a second PCR, run for roughly 6 to 11 cycles, which used a sample-barcoded 5' primer along with a J-beta primer mix. TCRdb ran MiXCR on the 5' RACE reads and lists one entry per CDR3 protein. Of about 1.5 million distinct CDR3 sequences listed, 35% to 45% were seen once; the top ten hold 4%.

The chain combines TRBV29-1 with TRBJ2-4, with 9 positions matching TRBD1. This receptor was taken from a young woman in good health. The specimen was blood. As DNA, the CDR3 is TGCAGCGTTTCCCCGGACAGGGGTTCCTACAATGAGCAGTACTTC. The encoded protein is CSVSPDRGSYNEQYF.